Presented here are 19 T cell receptor beta chains from one specimen sequenced in a study of human T cells and chemical hapten exposure. Specified time point: pre-sensitization, week 0. Treatment specified: therapeutic diphenylcyclopropenone sensitization with weekly scalp DPC. TCRdb called the RACE reads again in MiXCR, with one record for every CDR3 protein. The sample carries some 110,000 distinct CDR3 sequences, 9.5% to 15% recorded once. Sequenced material: whole blood, taken in connection with sensitization to the hapten diphenylcyclopropenone (DPC). The receptors were sampled from a woman aged 45-60 years with alopecia areata. Some clones in this sample may be carry-over from other donors' samples.

This clonotype showed up just a few times. The V and J genes are TRBV29-1 and TRBJ2-7; a possible D gene is TRBD1 (6 bases). Germline CDR1 is SQVTM and CDR2 is ANQGSEA. The length of the CDR3 is 12 residues. V lost 0 bases to trimming and J lost 4 bases, with 7 bases between them. CDR3 nucleotides: TGCAGCGTTGAAGAACAGGGATACGAGCAGTACTTC. It is translated as CSVEEQGYEQYF.

This clonotype was recorded at least ten times. The chain couples TRBV28 to TRBJ2-3, with a possible D match to TRBD2 (6 bases). The V and J ends lost 5 bases and 4 bases respectively, with 19 bases between them. The CDR3 spans 16 residues. Germline V gene data show CDR1 as MDHEN and CDR2 as SYDVKM. DNA of the CDR3: TGTGCCAGCAGTCCCCGCCGGGGACTGGGAGCAGATACGCAGTATTTT. Protein product: CASSPRRGLGADTQYF. Full variable domain (remainder filled in from reference TRBV28 and TRBJ2-3): DVKVTQSSRYLVKRTGEKVFLECVQDMDHENMFWYRQDPGLGLRLIYFSYDVKMKEKGDIPEGYSVSREKKERFSLILESASTNQTSMYLCASSPRRGLGADTQYFGPGTRLTVL.

This clonotype was recorded many times. The genes are TRBV10-2 and TRBJ1-1; D gene ambiguous. The CDR3 length is 15 residues. The V end lost 3 bases, the J end lost 3 bases, and 14 bases lay between the germline ends. CDR1 and CDR2 (germline): WSHSY, SAAADI. In DNA form, the CDR3 reads TGCGCCAGCAGTGATGAGGAGGCCCCGGACACTGAAGCTTTCTTT. Protein: CASSDEEAPDTEAFF.

This clonotype was counted only a few times. This chain uses TRBV5-1 with TRBJ2-3; D is uncertain. Between the trimmed V and J ends, which lost 2 bases and 5 bases, there was a span of 15 bases. Germline loops: CDR1 SGHRS, CDR2 YFSETQ. The CDR3 runs 15 residues. CDR3 in amino acids: CASSFVSPARDTQYF. The CDR3 nucleotides are TGCGCCAGCAGCTTTGTCAGCCCCGCGCGAGATACGCAGTATTTT.

In this sample, this clonotype turned up many times. The rearrangement links TRBV7-6 to TRBJ1-1; D perhaps matches TRBD1 (6 bases). CDR1 and CDR2 from the germline V gene are SGHVS and FNYEAQ. This CDR3 has 12 amino acids. Trimming took off 4 bases at V and 11 bases at J, with 14 bases between the two ends. CDR3 amino acids: CASSSPGVGAFF. CDR3 bases: TGTGCCAGCAGCTCCCCAGGGGTAGGGGCTTTCTTT. Supplemented by reference TRBV7-6 and TRBJ1-1, the full variable domain reads GAGVSQSPRYKVTKRGQDVALRCDPISGHVSLYWYRQALGQGPEFLTYFNYEAQQDKSGLPNDRFSAERPEGSISTLTIQRTEQRDSAMYRCASSSPGVGAFFGQGTRLTVV.

This clonotype was counted many times. In DNA form, the CDR3 reads TGTGCCAGTCTGGGACAGCCCGGGGAGCTGTTTTTT. Residues: CASLGQPGELFF. The chain links TRBV28 to TRBJ2-2; the match to TRBD1 covers 7 bases. The CDR3 covers 12 residues. V shed 9 bases and J 6 bases; nucleotides not matched to a gene: 4. CDR1 is MDHEN, CDR2 SYDVKM, per germline. The whole variable domain, filled in from reference TRBV28 and TRBJ2-2, reads DVKVTQSSRYLVKRTGEKVFLECVQDMDHENMFWYRQDPGLGLRLIYFSYDVKMKEKGDIPEGYSVSREKKERFSLILESASTNQTSMYLCASLGQPGELFFGEGSRLTVL.

This clonotype was picked up a small number of times. CDR3 sequence reads: CASSISHNEQFF. CDR3 coding DNA: TGTGCCAGTAGTATTTCTCACAATGAGCAGTTCTTC. V is TRBV19 and J is TRBJ2-1; D call uncertain. V shed 3 bases and J shed 5 bases, with 5 bases lying between them. This CDR3 contains 12 residues. Per the germline V gene, CDR1 is LNHDA and CDR2 is SQIVND (reference sequence).

The genes are TRBV20-1 and TRBJ2-1; D is perhaps TRBD2 (7 bases). V was trimmed by 6 bases and J by 7 bases, leaving 19 bases between them. The CDR3 loop spans 14 amino acids. From germline, CDR1 is DFQATT and CDR2 SNEGSKA (reference sequence). The CDR3 sequence is CSAVLGGGSNEQFF. The CDR3 DNA follows: TGCAGTGCGGTTTTGGGAGGGGGTTCAAATGAGCAGTTCTTC.

This clonotype was seen only a few times. The chain is built from TRBV4-2 and TRBJ2-7, with D possibly being TRBD1 or TRBD2 (5 bases each). Per the germline V gene, CDR1 is LGHNA and CDR2 is YNFKEQ. Trimming took off 0 bases at V and 0 bases at J, with 18 bases between the two ends. This CDR3 has 18 amino acids. CDR3 region: CASSQEVVGAGSSYEQYF. As DNA, the CDR3 is TGTGCCAGCAGCCAAGAAGTGGTCGGGGCAGGGAGCTCCTACGAGCAGTACTTC.

This clonotype has a handful of counts. J is TRBJ2-7 and V is TRBV9, with D possibly TRBD1 on 6 matching bases. The CDR3 sequence is 15 residues long. Germline V gene data show CDR1 as SGDLS and CDR2 as YYNGEE. V gave up 4 bases and J gave up 2 bases, with 16 bases separating them. The CDR3 loop reads CASSTSGQPTYEQYF. The CDR3 bases are TGTGCCAGCAGCACCTCGGGACAACCCACCTACGAGCAGTACTTC.

As DNA, the CDR3 is TGTGCCAGCAGCGTTGGGACTAGTACAGATACGCAGTATTTT. Protein sequence: CASSVGTSTDTQYF. The chain joins TRBV7-9 to TRBJ2-3, with 8 bases aligning to TRBD2. V shed 5 bases and J 3 bases; nucleotides not matched to a gene: 4. CDR1 is SEHNR and CDR2 is FQNEAQ in the germline V gene (reference sequence). This CDR3 is 14 amino acids long. The full variable domain, its missing parts supplied by reference TRBV7-9 and TRBJ2-3, is DTGVSQNPRHKITKRGQNVTFRCDPISEHNRLYWYRQTLGQGPEFLTYFQNEAQLEKSRLLSDRFSAERPKGSFSTLEIQRTEQGDSAMYLCASSVGTSTDTQYFGPGTRLTVL.

This clonotype was found many times. Germline and junction disagree at one end, which may indicate a read error. V and J are TRBV6-5 and TRBJ1-6; TRBD1 matches 8 bases. The CDR3 consists of 13 residues. The germline CDR1 and CDR2 sequences are MNHEY and SVGAGI. CDR3 sequence reads: CASSYSYSDRENF. In nucleotides, the CDR3 is TGTGCCAGCAGTTACTCGTATTCGGACAGGGAGAACTTT.

The chain joins TRBV7-8 to TRBJ2-7; 11 nucleotides match TRBD2. CDR3 size: 16 residues. V was clipped by 4 bases and J by 2 bases; unmatched bases: 7. The germline CDR1 and CDR2 sequences are SGHVS and FQNEAQ. The CDR3 region is CASSSQRLAGPYEQYF. CDR3 coding DNA: TGTGCCAGCAGCTCCCAACGACTAGCGGGACCCTACGAGCAGTACTTC.

The chain has TRBV29-1 and TRBJ2-2, with TRBD1 matching over 8 bases. The CDR3 consists of 14 residues. V gave up 7 bases and J gave up 0 bases; unmatched junction bases: 4. The germline CDR1 and CDR2 sequences are SQVTM and ANQGSEA. The CDR3 DNA reads as TGCAGCGCCGACAGGGGCCCGAACACCGGGGAGCTGTTTTTT. This gives the protein CSADRGPNTGELFF.

This clonotype was counted only a few times. The chain joins TRBV3-1 to TRBJ2-7, with TRBD2 identical over 8 bases. The germline CDR1 and CDR2 sequences are LGHDT and YNNKEL (reference sequence). V trimming: 3 bases; J trimming: 6 bases; junction bases outside the gene matches: 16. The CDR3 runs 17 residues. The CDR3: CASSHGLGGTSTSEQYF. As DNA, the CDR3 is TGTGCCAGCAGCCACGGACTTGGGGGGACTAGTACATCCGAGCAGTACTTC.

The J gene is TRBJ1-3, the V gene TRBV3-1; 8 positions agree with TRBD1. The CDR3 covers 16 residues. CDR1 and CDR2 (germline): LGHDT, YNNKEL (reference sequence). V lost 4 bases and J lost 0; bases outside the gene matches: 5. The CDR3 reads CASSPGQGRSGNTIYF. The CDR3 bases are TGTGCCAGCAGCCCAGGACAGGGCCGCTCTGGAAACACCATATATTTT. Full variable domain (rest looked up from reference TRBV3-1 and TRBJ1-3): DTAVSQTPKYLVTQMGNDKSIKCEQNLGHDTMYWYKQDSKKFLKIMFSYNNKELIINETVPNRFSPKSPDKAHLNLHINSLELGDSAVYFCASSPGQGRSGNTIYFGEGSWLTVV.

This clonotype showed up many times. The rearrangement joins TRBV2 to TRBJ1-2; D is uncertain. Trimming took 4 bases from V and 2 from J, leaving 11 bases between them. Germline lookup yields CDR1 SNHLY and CDR2 FYNNEI. The CDR3 is 14 amino acids. Written as DNA, the CDR3 is TGTGCCAGCAGTGGGCCGGGCAGGAACTATGGCTACACCTTC. Translation gives CASSGPGRNYGYTF.

The V gene is TRBV3-1, the J gene TRBJ2-7; D uncertain. This CDR3 is built from 17 residues. The V and J ends lost 1 base and 0 bases respectively, with 16 bases between them. Germline V gene sequence: CDR1 LGHDT, CDR2 YNNKEL (reference sequence). Written as DNA, the CDR3 is TGTGCCAGCAGCCAAGCCTTTAGTGGTTACCGCTCCTACGAGCAGTACTTC. It is translated as CASSQAFSGYRSYEQYF.

The V gene is TRBV20-1, the J gene TRBJ2-7; tentatively, D is TRBD1 (5 bases). CDR3 length equals 13 residues. Germline V CDR1 and CDR2: DFQATT, SNEGSKA (reference sequence). In DNA form, the CDR3 reads TGCAGACTTCTCAGGGCCTCTGGCTACGAGCAGTACTTC. This gives the protein CRLLRASGYEQYF.